Presented here are 23 T cell receptor beta chains from one specimen sequenced in a study of blood T cell repertoires in COVID-19. Clones were sequenced by immunoSEQ multiplex PCR, and TCRdb holds only the in-frame ones, with some missing. The data show over 10,000 clones, about 75% seen once. Sequenced sample: peripheral blood. The source of these receptors is a woman of 80 years or more with acute or convalescent COVID-19.

The V and J genes are TRBV5-1 and TRBJ1-1; tentatively, D is TRBD1 (6 bases). CDR1 and CDR2 (germline): SGHRS, YFSETQ. This CDR3 has 16 amino acids. V was shortened by 0 bases and J by 1 base, with 13 bases between the two germline ends. CDR3 sequence (DNA): TGCGCCAGCAGCTTGGTTATCGGGACAAGGAACACTGAAGCTTTCTTT. Residues: CASSLVIGTRNTEAFF.

The chain uses TRBV10-3 and TRBJ1-3; no reliable D call. The V end lost 6 bases, the J end lost 2 bases, and 11 bases lay between the germline ends. CDR3 size: 14 residues. The germline CDR1 and CDR2 sequences are ENHRY and SYGVKD. The CDR3 DNA reads TGTGCCATCAGGAGGGTTGGGGCTGGAAACACCATATATTTT. It codes for CAIRRVGAGNTIYF.

A word on this clone: The junction differs from germline at one of its ends, possibly a read error. The gene calls are TRBV11-2 and TRBJ2-5; D may be TRBD1 (6 bases). The germline CDR1 and CDR2 sequences are SGHAT and FQNNGV. CDR3 length: 15 residues. DNA for the CDR3: TGTGCCAGCAGCCTAGAGGCAGGGGTAGGGGAGACCCAGTACTTC. Its protein product is CASSLEAGVGETQYF.

This chain uses TRBV12-3 or TRBV12-4 with TRBJ2-1; 8 bases map to TRBD1. The V and J ends lost 6 bases and 9 bases, in that order; junction bases with no gene match: 4. The CDR3 sequence is 12 residues long. CDR3 amino acids: CASSRTGGEQFF. CDR3 DNA: TGTGCCAGCAGCCGTACAGGGGGTGAGCAGTTCTTC.

This clone came up once. This chain links TRBV5-1 with TRBJ2-7; tentative D call: TRBD2 (6 bases). Trimming left V 6 bases short and J 9 bases short, with 19 bases between. Germline CDR1 and CDR2: SGHRS and YFSETQ. This CDR3 contains 13 residues. The CDR3: CASNRELYDVQYF. CDR3 nucleotide sequence: TGCGCCAGCAACCGGGAGCTCTACGATGTGCAGTACTTC.

The chain recombines TRBV10-1 with TRBJ2-1; tentative D call: TRBD2 (5 bases). Germline V lookup: CDR1 WNHNN, CDR2 SYGVQD (reference sequence). The CDR3 has 16 amino acids. The ends were cut back, 4 bases at V and 0 bases at J, with 13 bases in the middle. CDR3 amino acids: CASSALGGSSYNEQFF. CDR3 coding DNA: TGCGCCAGCAGTGCGCTGGGTGGGAGCTCCTACAATGAGCAGTTCTTC.

This chain links TRBV6-5 with TRBJ1-6; D is ambiguous. Germline V lookup: CDR1 MNHEY, CDR2 SVGAGI. The CDR3 consists of 14 residues. Trimming left V 2 bases short and J 14 bases short, with 16 bases between. CDR3 bases: TGTGCCAGCAGTTACAAAGGCGCTGTGAGGACCCTCCACTTT. Protein sequence: CASSYKGAVRTLHF.

The chain recombines TRBV5-1 with TRBJ1-1; D possibly corresponds to TRBD1 (5 bases). CDR3 length equals 13 residues. The V gene lost 2 bases and the J gene lost 6 bases, with 11 bases spanning the gap. Germline V lookup: CDR1 SGHRS, CDR2 YFSETQ. CDR3 sequence: CASSFFQGPEAFF. The CDR3 DNA reads TGCGCCAGCAGCTTTTTCCAGGGTCCTGAAGCTTTCTTT.

The rearrangement joins TRBV5-1 to TRBJ2-2; 7 bases are shared with TRBD1. The V gene's germline CDR1 is SGHRS and CDR2 YFSETQ. V lost 4 bases, J lost 6 bases, and 12 bases stayed unmatched. This CDR3 spans 16 amino acids. The CDR3 region has the DNA TGCGCCAGCAGCGGCGGACAGGCGGCCGGCGCCGGGGAGCTGTTTTTT. Translating gives CASSGGQAAGAGELFF.

This clone turned up a few times. The rearrangement joins TRBV5-4 to TRBJ1-2, with D tentatively TRBD1 (5 bases). V lost 1 base and J 0 bases, leaving 7 bases between the germline ends. This CDR3 is built from 14 residues. From germline, CDR1 is SGHNT and CDR2 YYREEE (reference sequence). CDR3 sequence: CASSLTGANYGYTF. The CDR3 DNA is TGTGCCAGCAGCTTGACGGGGGCTAACTATGGCTACACCTTC. Using reference TRBV5-4 and TRBJ1-2 for the parts outside the CDR3, the full variable domain is ETGVTQSPTHLIKTRGQQVTLRCSSQSGHNTVSWYQQALGQGPQFIFQYYREEENGRGNFPPRFSGLQFPNYSSELNVNALELDDSALYLCASSLTGANYGYTFGSGTRLTVV.

This clone is a singleton in its sample. The chain couples TRBV11-3 to TRBJ2-1, with D possibly TRBD2 on 6 matching bases. CDR1 is SGHNT, CDR2 YENEEA, per germline. CDR3 length: 13 amino acids. Trimming cost V 4 bases and J 10 bases, with 14 bases left between them. The CDR3 region has the DNA TGTGCCAGCAGCTACGGGACTGGTAGCGAGCAGTTCTTC. Its translation is CASSYGTGSEQFF. Combining the CDR3 with reference TRBV11-3 and TRBJ2-1 gives the whole variable domain EAGVVQSPRYKIIEKKQPVAFWCNPISGHNTLYWYLQNLGQGPELLIRYENEEAVDDSQLPKDRFSAERLKGVDSTLKIQPAELGDSAVYLCASSYGTGSEQFFGPGTRLTVL.

This clone was seen just once. V gene TRBV10-2 combines with J gene TRBJ2-7, with a tentative D call TRBD2 (5 bases). Germline-derived CDR1 and CDR2 are WSHSY and SAAADI. V lost 7 bases to trimming and J lost 2 bases, with 9 bases between them. This CDR3 has 12 residues. CDR3 sequence reads: CASIGETYEQYF. CDR3 coding DNA: TGCGCCAGCATCGGGGAAACCTACGAGCAGTACTTC.

This sequence joins TRBV10-3 and TRBJ2-3; a weak D match, TRBD2 (5 bases). This CDR3 spans 13 amino acids. V was cut by 0 bases and J by 5 bases, with 6 bases left in between. Germline CDR1 and CDR2: ENHRY and SYGVKD. Here the CDR3 reads CAISESGVDTQYF. The CDR3 nucleotides are TGTGCCATCAGTGAGTCGGGAGTAGATACGCAGTATTTT.

This chain uses TRBV5-8 with TRBJ1-4; 9 bases agree with TRBD1. The CDR3 has 17 amino acids. Germline lookup yields CDR1 SGHTS and CDR2 YDEGEE. J was trimmed by 2 bases and V by 4 bases; bases with no gene match: 9. This CDR3 reads CASSPGTGLGTNEKLFF. The CDR3 nucleotides are TGTGCCAGCAGCCCCGGGACAGGGCTGGGGACTAATGAAAAACTGTTTTTT.

The chain uses TRBV9 and TRBJ1-4; the match to TRBD1 covers 9 bases. Germline CDR1 is SGDLS and CDR2 is YYNGEE. V lost 3 bases, J lost 3 bases, and 3 bases stayed unmatched. CDR3 length: 15 residues. CDR3 amino acids: CASSAGQGSNEKLFF. In nucleotides, the CDR3 is TGTGCCAGCAGCGCCGGACAGGGGTCTAATGAAAAACTGTTTTTT.

The rearrangement links TRBV6-2 or TRBV6-3 to TRBJ2-1; the match to TRBD1 covers 10 bases. This CDR3 spans 15 amino acids. Germline V lookup: CDR1 MNHEY, CDR2 SVGEGT. V trimming: 5 bases; J trimming: 3 bases; junction bases outside the gene matches: 4. DNA of the CDR3: TGTGCCAGCAGTCTGACAGGGGGCAACTACAATGAGCAGTTCTTC. Protein sequence: CASSLTGGNYNEQFF.

J is TRBJ2-1 and V is TRBV7-7, with D possibly TRBD2 on 7 matching bases. Germline CDR1 is SSHAT and CDR2 is FNYEAQ (reference sequence). The CDR3 consists of 16 residues. Trimming shortened V by 4 bases and J by 10 bases, and 23 bases separated the two germline ends. CDR3 bases: TGTGCCAGCAGCTCTCTACCGGGGGGCGGAGGGGTAGAGCAGTTCTTC. Amino acid sequence: CASSSLPGGGGVEQFF.

DNA of the CDR3: TGTGCCAGCAGCCAGGGGGCTACGCAGTATTTT. As protein: CASSQGATQYF. The chain has TRBV3-1 (or the pseudogene TRBV3-2) and TRBJ2-3; TRBD1 is a possible D gene (6 bases). CDR1 and CDR2 (germline): LGHDT, YNNKEL (reference sequence). The CDR3 extends over 11 amino acids. V shed 3 bases and J shed 8 bases, with 6 bases lying between them.

V usage is TRBV19 and J usage is TRBJ2-5; TRBD1 matches at 9 bases. There are 15 residues in the CDR3. Losses at the gene ends were 5 bases for V and 2 bases for J; bases not matched to a gene: 6. CDR1 LNHDA and CDR2 SQIVND come from the germline V gene (reference sequence). The CDR3 nucleotides read TGTGCCAGTAGTGTCAACAGGGGGCCACAAGAGACCCAGTACTTC. Encoded protein: CASSVNRGPQETQYF.

The chain has TRBV11-2 and TRBJ1-5, with D perhaps TRBD1 (6 bases). V lost 5 bases, J lost 5 bases, and 16 bases lay in between. Germline CDR1 SGHAT, CDR2 FQNNGV. There are 15 residues in the CDR3. CDR3 sequence: CASSHGQSQYQPQHF. CDR3 DNA sequence: TGTGCCAGCAGCCACGGACAGTCTCAATATCAGCCCCAGCATTTT. Drawing the rest from reference TRBV11-2 and TRBJ1-5, the complete variable domain is EAGVAQSPRYKIIEKRQSVAFWCNPISGHATLYWYQQILGQGPKLLIQFQNNGVVDDSQLPKDRFSAERLKGVDSTLKIQPAKLEDSAVYLCASSHGQSQYQPQHFGDGTRLSIL.

V and J are TRBV7-9 and TRBJ1-6; 7 bases fit TRBD1. After removal of 4 bases from V and 5 bases from J, the junction contained 5 bases not matched to a gene. Germline CDR1 SEHNR, CDR2 FQNEAQ (reference sequence). This CDR3 is built from 15 residues. The CDR3 protein is CASSSDRVDNSPLHF. The CDR3 bases are TGTGCCAGCAGCTCAGACAGGGTAGATAATTCACCCCTCCACTTT.

The chain has TRBV18 and TRBJ1-3, with D possibly matching TRBD1 (6 bases). CDR1 KGHSH and CDR2 LQKENI come from the germline V gene. The CDR3 is made up of 15 amino acids. V shed 4 bases and J shed 2 bases, with 12 bases lying between them. CDR3 nucleotides: TGTGCCAGCTCACTATACAGGGAGACTGGAAACACCATATATTTT. Protein: CASSLYRETGNTIYF.

This chain uses TRBV4-1 with TRBJ2-5, with 12 positions matching TRBD2. The CDR3 contains 16 residues. Germline assignment: CDR1 MGHRA and CDR2 YSYEKL. Trimming at V came to 4 bases and at J to 5 bases, leaving 8 bases not matched to a gene. The CDR3 DNA reads TGCGCCAGCAGCCGCGTACTAGCGGGGGGTTCGGAGACCCAGTACTTC. Protein sequence: CASSRVLAGGSETQYF.